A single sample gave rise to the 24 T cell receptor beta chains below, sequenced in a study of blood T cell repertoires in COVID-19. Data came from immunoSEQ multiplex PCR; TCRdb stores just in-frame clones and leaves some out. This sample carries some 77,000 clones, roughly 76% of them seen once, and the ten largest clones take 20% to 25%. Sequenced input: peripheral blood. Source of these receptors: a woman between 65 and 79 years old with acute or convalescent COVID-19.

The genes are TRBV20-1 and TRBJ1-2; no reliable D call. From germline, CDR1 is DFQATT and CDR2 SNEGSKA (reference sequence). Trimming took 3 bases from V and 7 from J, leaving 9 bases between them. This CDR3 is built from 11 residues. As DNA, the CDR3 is TGCAGTGCTAGCTCTACGGGTGGCTACACCTTC. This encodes CSASSTGGYTF.

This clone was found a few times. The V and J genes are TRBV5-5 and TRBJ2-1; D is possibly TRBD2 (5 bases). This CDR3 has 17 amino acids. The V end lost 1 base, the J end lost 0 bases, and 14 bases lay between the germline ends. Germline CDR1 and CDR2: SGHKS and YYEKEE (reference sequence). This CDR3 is CASSLQQRLSSYNEQFF. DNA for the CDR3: TGTGCCAGCAGCTTGCAACAGCGGCTGAGCTCCTACAATGAGCAGTTCTTC.

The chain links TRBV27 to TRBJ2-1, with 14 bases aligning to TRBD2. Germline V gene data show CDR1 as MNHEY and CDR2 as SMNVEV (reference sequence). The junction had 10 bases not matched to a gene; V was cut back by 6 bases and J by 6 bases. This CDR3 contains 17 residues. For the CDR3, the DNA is TGTGCCAGCAGCTTCCCGGGACTAGCGGGAGTGTTCAATGAGCAGTTCTTC. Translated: CASSFPGLAGVFNEQFF.

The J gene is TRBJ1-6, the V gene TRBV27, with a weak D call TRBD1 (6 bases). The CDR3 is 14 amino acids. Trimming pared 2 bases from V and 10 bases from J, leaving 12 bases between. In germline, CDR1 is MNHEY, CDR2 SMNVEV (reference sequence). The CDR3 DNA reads TGTGCCAGCAGTTTAGGTCAGGGGAGCTCACCCCTCCACTTT. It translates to CASSLGQGSSPLHF.

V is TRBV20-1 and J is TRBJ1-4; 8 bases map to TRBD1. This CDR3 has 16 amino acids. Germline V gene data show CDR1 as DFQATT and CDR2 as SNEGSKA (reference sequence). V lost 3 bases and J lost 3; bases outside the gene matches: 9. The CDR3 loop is CSASPWTGRANEKLFF. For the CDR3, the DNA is TGCAGTGCTAGTCCTTGGACAGGGAGGGCTAATGAAAAACTGTTTTTT.

The CDR3 region has the DNA TGTGCCAGCAGCCCGCAGGGGGTCTATGGCTACACCTTC. This gives the protein CASSPQGVYGYTF. The V call is TRBV6-2 or TRBV6-3, the J call TRBJ1-2, with TRBD1 matching over 7 bases. Germline V CDR1 and CDR2: MNHEY, SVGEGT. The CDR3 totals 13 residues. The trim removed 6 bases at V and 4 bases at J, leaving 5 bases unmatched.

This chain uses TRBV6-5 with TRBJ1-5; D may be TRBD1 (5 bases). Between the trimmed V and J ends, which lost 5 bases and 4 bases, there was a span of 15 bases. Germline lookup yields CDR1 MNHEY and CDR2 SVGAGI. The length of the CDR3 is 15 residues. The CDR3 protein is CASSNRFPSNQPQHF. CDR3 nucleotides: TGTGCCAGCAGTAACAGGTTCCCTTCTAATCAGCCCCAGCATTTT.

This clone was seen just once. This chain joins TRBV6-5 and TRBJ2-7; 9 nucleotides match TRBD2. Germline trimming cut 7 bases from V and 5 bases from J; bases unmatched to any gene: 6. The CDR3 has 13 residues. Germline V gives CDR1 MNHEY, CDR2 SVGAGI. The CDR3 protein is CASTLTSGDEQYF. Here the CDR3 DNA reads TGTGCCAGCACCTTGACTAGCGGAGACGAGCAGTACTTC.

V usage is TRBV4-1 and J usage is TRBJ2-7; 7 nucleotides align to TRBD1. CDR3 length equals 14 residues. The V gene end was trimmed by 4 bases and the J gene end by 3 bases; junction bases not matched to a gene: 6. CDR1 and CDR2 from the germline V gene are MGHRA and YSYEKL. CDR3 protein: CASSRTGEGYEQYF. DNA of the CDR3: TGCGCCAGCAGCCGTACAGGGGAAGGCTACGAGCAGTACTTC.

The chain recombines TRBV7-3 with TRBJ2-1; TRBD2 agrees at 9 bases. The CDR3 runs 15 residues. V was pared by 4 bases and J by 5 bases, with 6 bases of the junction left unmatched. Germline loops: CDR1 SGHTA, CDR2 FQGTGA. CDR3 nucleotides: TGTGCCAGCAGCTCCACTAGCGGGCCCCACAATGAGCAGTTCTTC. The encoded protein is CASSSTSGPHNEQFF. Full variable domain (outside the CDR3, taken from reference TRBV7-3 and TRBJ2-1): GAGVSQTPSNKVTEKGKYVELRCDPISGHTALYWYRQSLGQGPEFLIYFQGTGAADDSGLPNDRFFAVRPEGSVSTLKIQRTERGDSAVYLCASSSTSGPHNEQFFGPGTRLTVL.

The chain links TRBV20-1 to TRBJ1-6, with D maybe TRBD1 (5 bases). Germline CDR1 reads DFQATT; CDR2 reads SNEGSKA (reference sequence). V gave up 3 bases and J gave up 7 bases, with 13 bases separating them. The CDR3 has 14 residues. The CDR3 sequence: CSASVLGGNSPLHF. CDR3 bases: TGCAGTGCTAGTGTTCTGGGGGGGAATTCACCCCTCCACTTT.

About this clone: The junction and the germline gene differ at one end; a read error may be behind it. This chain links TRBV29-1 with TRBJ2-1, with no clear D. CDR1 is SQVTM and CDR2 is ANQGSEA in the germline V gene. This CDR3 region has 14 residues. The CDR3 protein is CTVLASGSYNEQFF. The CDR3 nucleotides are TGCACCGTTTTGGCATCAGGCTCCTACAATGAGCAGTTCTTC.

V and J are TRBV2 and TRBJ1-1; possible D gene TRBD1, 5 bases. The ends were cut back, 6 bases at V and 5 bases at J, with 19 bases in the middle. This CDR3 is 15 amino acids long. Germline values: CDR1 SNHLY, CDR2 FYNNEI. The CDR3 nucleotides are TGTGCCAGCAGAAGGTTGGGGGGTAAGCAGACTGAAGCTTTCTTT. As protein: CASRRLGGKQTEAFF.

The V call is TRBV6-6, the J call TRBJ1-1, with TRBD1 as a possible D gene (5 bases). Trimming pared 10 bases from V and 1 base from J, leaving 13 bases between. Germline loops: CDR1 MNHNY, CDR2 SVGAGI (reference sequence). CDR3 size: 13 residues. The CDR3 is CATGAGWNTEAFF. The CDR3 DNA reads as TGTGCCACCGGGGCGGGGTGGAACACTGAAGCTTTCTTT.

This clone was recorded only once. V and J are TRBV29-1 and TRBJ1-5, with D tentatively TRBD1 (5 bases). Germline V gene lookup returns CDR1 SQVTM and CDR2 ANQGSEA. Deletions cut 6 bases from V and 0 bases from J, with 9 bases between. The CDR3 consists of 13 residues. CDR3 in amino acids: CSVRDSSNQPQHF. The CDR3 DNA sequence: TGCAGCGTAAGAGACAGTAGCAATCAGCCCCAGCATTTT.

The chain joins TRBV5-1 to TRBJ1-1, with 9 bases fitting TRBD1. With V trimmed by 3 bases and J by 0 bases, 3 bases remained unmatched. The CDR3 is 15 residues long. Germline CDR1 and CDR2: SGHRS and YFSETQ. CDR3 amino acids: CASSSTGGLNTEAFF. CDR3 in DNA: TGCGCCAGCAGCTCTACAGGGGGCTTGAACACTGAAGCTTTCTTT.

The CDR3 region has the DNA TGTGCCAGTAGTATAGAAAGGGTAGCGGGAGAGGCGGGGACCGGGGAGCTGTTTTTT. Translated, it gives CASSIERVAGEAGTGELFF. The V and J genes are TRBV19 and TRBJ2-2, with 9 bases fitting TRBD2. Germline-derived CDR1 and CDR2 are LNHDA and SQIVND (reference sequence). This CDR3 has 19 residues. J was trimmed by 5 bases and V by 0 bases; bases with no gene match: 13. The variable domain in full, with the rest retrieved from reference TRBV19 and TRBJ2-2, is DGGITQSPKYLFRKEGQNVTLSCEQNLNHDAMYWYRQDPGQGLRLIYYSQIVNDFQKGDIAEGYSVSREKKESFPLTVTSAQKNPTAFYLCASSIERVAGEAGTGELFFGEGSRLTVL.

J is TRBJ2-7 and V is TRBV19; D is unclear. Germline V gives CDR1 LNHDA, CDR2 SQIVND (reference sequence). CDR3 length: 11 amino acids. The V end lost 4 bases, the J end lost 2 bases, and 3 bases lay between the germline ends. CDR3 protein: CASSTTYEQYF. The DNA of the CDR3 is TGTGCCAGTAGTACCACCTACGAGCAGTACTTC. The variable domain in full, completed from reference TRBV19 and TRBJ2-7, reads DGGITQSPKYLFRKEGQNVTLSCEQNLNHDAMYWYRQDPGQGLRLIYYSQIVNDFQKGDIAEGYSVSREKKESFPLTVTSAQKNPTAFYLCASSTTYEQYFGPGTRLTVT.

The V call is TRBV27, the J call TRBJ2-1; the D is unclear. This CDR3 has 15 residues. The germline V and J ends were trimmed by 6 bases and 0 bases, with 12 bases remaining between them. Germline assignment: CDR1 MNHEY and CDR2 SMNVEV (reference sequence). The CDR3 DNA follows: TGTGCCAGCAGACCCACCCTAAACTCCTACAATGAGCAGTTCTTC. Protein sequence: CASRPTLNSYNEQFF.

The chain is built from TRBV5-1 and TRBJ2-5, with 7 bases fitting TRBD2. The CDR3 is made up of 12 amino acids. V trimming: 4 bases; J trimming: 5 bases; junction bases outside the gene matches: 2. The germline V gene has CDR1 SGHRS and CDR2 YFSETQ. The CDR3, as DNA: TGCGCCAGCAGCCGGGGAGGGGAGACCCAGTACTTC. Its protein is CASSRGGETQYF.

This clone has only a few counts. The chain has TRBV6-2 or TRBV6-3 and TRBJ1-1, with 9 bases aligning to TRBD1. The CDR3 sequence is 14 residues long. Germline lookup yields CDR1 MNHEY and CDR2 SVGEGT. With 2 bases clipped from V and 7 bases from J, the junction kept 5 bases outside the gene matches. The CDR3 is CASSYTGTGIEAFF. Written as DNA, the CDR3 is TGTGCCAGCAGTTACACGGGGACAGGGATTGAAGCTTTCTTT.

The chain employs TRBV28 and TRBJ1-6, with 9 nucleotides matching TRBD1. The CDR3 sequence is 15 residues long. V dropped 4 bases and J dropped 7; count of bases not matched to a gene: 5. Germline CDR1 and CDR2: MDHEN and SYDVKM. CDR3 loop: CASSSLQGANSPLHF. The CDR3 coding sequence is TGTGCCAGCAGTTCCCTACAGGGGGCGAATTCACCCCTCCACTTT. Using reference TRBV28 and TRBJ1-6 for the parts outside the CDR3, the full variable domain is DVKVTQSSRYLVKRTGEKVFLECVQDMDHENMFWYRQDPGLGLRLIYFSYDVKMKEKGDIPEGYSVSREKKERFSLILESASTNQTSMYLCASSSLQGANSPLHFGNGTRLTVT.

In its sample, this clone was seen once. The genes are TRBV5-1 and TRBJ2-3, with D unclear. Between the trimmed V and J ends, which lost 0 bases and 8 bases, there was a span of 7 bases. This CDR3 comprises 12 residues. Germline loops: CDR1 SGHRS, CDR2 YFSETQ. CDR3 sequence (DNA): TGCGCCAGCAGCTTGGATCGGAGTACGCAGTATTTT. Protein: CASSLDRSTQYF.

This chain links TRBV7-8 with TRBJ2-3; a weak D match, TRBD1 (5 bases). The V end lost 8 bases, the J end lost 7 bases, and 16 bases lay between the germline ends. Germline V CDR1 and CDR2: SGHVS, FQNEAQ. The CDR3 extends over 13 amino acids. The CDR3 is CASYTWGLNTQYF. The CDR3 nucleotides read TGTGCCAGCTATACTTGGGGCTTAAATACGCAGTATTTT.